Presented here are 5 T cell receptor beta chains from one specimen sequenced in a study of blood T cell repertoires in COVID-19. Measured with immunoSEQ multiplex PCR; TCRdb has only the in-frame clones, and not every one. Among roughly 68,000 clones listed, 80% to 90% were seen once. Sequencing input: peripheral blood. These receptors were obtained from a human donor in a cohort sampled during active COVID-19.

J is TRBJ2-7 and V is TRBV3-1 (or the pseudogene TRBV3-2); D is undetermined. Trimming removed 1 base at V and 3 bases at J, with 4 bases between. Looked up from germline, CDR1 is LGHDT and CDR2 is YNNKEL (reference sequence). The CDR3 has 12 residues. The CDR3 sequence is CASSQGGYEQYF. Here the CDR3 DNA reads TGTGCCAGCAGCCAAGGAGGCTACGAGCAGTACTTC.

DNA for the CDR3: TGTGCCAGCAGTTTTTACAGGTACGAGCAGTACTTC. As protein: CASSFYRYEQYF. The V call is TRBV28, the J call TRBJ2-7, with D possibly TRBD1 on 5 matching bases. CDR1 and CDR2 from the germline V gene are MDHEN and SYDVKM. V was shortened by 3 bases and J by 4 bases, with 7 bases between the two germline ends. The CDR3 length is 12 residues. The variable domain in full, completed from reference TRBV28 and TRBJ2-7, reads DVKVTQSSRYLVKRTGEKVFLECVQDMDHENMFWYRQDPGLGLRLIYFSYDVKMKEKGDIPEGYSVSREKKERFSLILESASTNQTSMYLCASSFYRYEQYFGPGTRLTVT.

This clone was found a few times. The V gene is TRBV27, the J gene TRBJ2-7; 8 bases are a match to TRBD1. In germline, CDR1 is MNHEY, CDR2 SMNVEV (reference sequence). V trimming: 6 bases; J trimming: 4 bases; junction bases outside the gene matches: 2. CDR3 length: 12 residues. The CDR3 loop is CASSGQGYEQYF. The CDR3 coding sequence is TGTGCCAGCAGCGGACAGGGTTACGAGCAGTACTTC.

The chain recombines TRBV28 with TRBJ1-2, with 7 bases identical to TRBD1. The CDR3 covers 15 residues. In germline, CDR1 is MDHEN, CDR2 SYDVKM. V lost 3 bases and J lost 2; bases outside the gene matches: 6. CDR3 sequence (DNA): TGTGCCAGCAGTTTCTGGGACAGAGCAAACTATGGCTACACCTTC. It encodes CASSFWDRANYGYTF.

The gene calls are TRBV6-5 and TRBJ2-1; perhaps TRBD1 as D (5 bases). CDR3 size: 14 residues. V lost 2 bases to trimming and J lost 7 bases, with 12 bases between them. Germline V CDR1 and CDR2: MNHEY, SVGAGI. The CDR3 loop is CASSYAGLRNEQFF. CDR3 DNA sequence: TGTGCCAGCAGTTACGCAGGGTTGAGAAATGAGCAGTTCTTC.